Listed below are T cell receptor beta chains from one sample, sequenced in a study of early stage breast cancer tumors. The method was immunoSEQ multiplex PCR; TCRdb's version includes in-frame clones alone and lacks a portion of them. Of tens of thousands of clones listed, roughly 77% are singletons. Sequenced sample: blood. All receptors come from a person between 35 and 49 years old with breast cancer. Each CDR3 is given with its conserved first and last residue. D genes are given only for firm matches. Only part of the rows carry a size: once, few, many, or a class if the clone is expanded.

j_call,clone_size,d_call,v_call,cdr3_aa,cdr3_nt
TRBJ2-1,.,TRBD2,TRBV7-2,CASSTPLAATYNEQFF,TGTGCCAGCAGCACTCCCCTAGCGGCGACCTACAATGAGCAGTTCTTC
TRBJ1-5,few,.,TRBV6-5,CASSSDYSNQPQHF,TGTGCCAGCAGTTCCGACTATAGCAATCAGCCCCAGCATTTT
TRBJ1-2,few,.,TRBV14,CASSQDMGRAVYGYTF,TGTGCCAGCAGCCAAGATATGGGCCGAGCCGTCTATGGCTACACCTTC
TRBJ1-2,few,TRBD1,TRBV2,CASIRTGALNYGYTF,TGTGCCAGCATCAGGACAGGGGCGTTGAACTATGGCTACACCTTC
TRBJ1-5,.,.,TRBV7-2,CASSLGTGMFQPQHF,TGTGCCAGCAGCTTAGGTACAGGGATGTTCCAGCCCCAGCATTTT
TRBJ2-7,.,TRBD2,TRBV27,CASSPLAGAPYEQYF,TGTGCCAGCAGTCCATTAGCGGGAGCCCCCTACGAGCAGTACTTC
TRBJ2-7,.,.,TRBV9,CASSSEGGDTYEQYF,TGTGCCAGCAGCTCTGAGGGTGGGGACACCTACGAGCAGTACTTC
TRBJ1-2,.,.,TRBV7-2,CASSSYGAGYTF,TGTGCCAGCAGCTCGTATGGGGCCGGCTACACCTTC
TRBJ1-1,.,.,TRBV27,CASSGTDRTEAFF,TGTGCCAGCAGTGGTACCGACAGAACTGAAGCTTTCTTT
TRBJ1-1,.,TRBD1,TRBV18,CASSPFRGSDTEAFF,TGTGCCAGCTCACCGTTCAGGGGGTCGGACACTGAAGCTTTCTTT
TRBJ1-2,.,TRBD1,TRBV5-1,CASSLDRGANYGYTF,TGCGCCAGCAGCTTGGACAGGGGGGCCAACTATGGCTACACCTTC
TRBJ1-1,.,.,TRBV5-1,CASSFGKINTEAFF,TGCGCCAGCAGCTTCGGGAAAATAAATACTGAAGCTTTCTTT
TRBJ1-1,.,.,TRBV7-8,CASSLRRLNTEAFF,TGTGCCAGCAGCTTACGGAGGCTGAACACTGAAGCTTTCTTT
TRBJ2-2,.,.,TRBV25-1,CASSIGTGELFF,TGTGCCAGCAGTATCGGGACCGGGGAGCTGTTTTTT
TRBJ2-2,few,.,TRBV4-1,CASSQESRLGTGELFF,TGCGCCAGCAGCCAAGAGTCCAGGTTGGGCACCGGGGAGCTGTTTTTT
TRBJ2-1,.,.,TRBV19,CASSRARSSDEQFF,TGTGCCAGTAGTAGGGCTAGAAGTTCTGATGAGCAGTTCTTC
TRBJ2-2,.,TRBD1,TRBV6-4,CASSAQGVGELFF,TGTGCCAGCAGTGCTCAGGGGGTCGGGGAGCTGTTTTTT
TRBJ2-2,once,TRBD2,TRBV23-1,CASSRESSGSGNTGELFF,TGCGCCAGCAGTCGGGAAAGTAGCGGGAGTGGGAACACCGGGGAGCTGTTTTTT
TRBJ2-7,.,TRBD2,TRBV5-6,CASSFGLAGGVYYEQYF,TGTGCCAGCAGCTTCGGACTAGCGGGAGGAGTTTACTACGAGCAGTACTTC
TRBJ2-7,.,TRBD2,TRBV5-4,CASSFELAGYEQYF,TGTGCCAGCAGCTTTGAACTAGCGGGCTACGAGCAGTACTTC
TRBJ1-1,.,.,TRBV5-8,CASSLDGRLAEAFF,TGTGCCAGCAGCTTGGATGGACGGCTGGCTGAAGCTTTCTTT
TRBJ2-7,.,TRBD1,TRBV14,CASSRGQVYEQYF,TGTGCCAGCAGCCGTGGACAGGTCTACGAGCAGTACTTC